This entry features one T cell receptor (beta chain) sequence. Per the original data handling: Amplified reference gene primers provided the basis for estimating nucleated cell counts. Produced via immunoSEQ multiplex PCR; TCRdb's table is partial and in-frame only. Clonal size and the V and J genes are those of that table, whereas D and trimming came from the DNA. This sample has about 210,000 clones, with 88% found just once. This record belongs to a study of blood T cell repertoires in COVID-19. The overall study: Acute-phase and convalescent COVID-19 samples originated in the United States, Italy and Spain. PBMCs, B-cell-depleted T cells, or T cells were the source of the cDNA or gDNA that made up the material.

Germline V gene sequence: CDR1 MNHEY, CDR2 SVGAGI. The CDR3 covers 15 residues. Unmatched junction bases numbered 5, after V lost 4 bases and J lost 5 bases. Sequencing was carried out using peripheral blood. This clonotype originated in a man between 65 and 79 years old with acute or convalescent COVID-19. This chain links TRBV6-5 with TRBJ1-6; TRBD1 aligns across 7 bases. The CDR3 region is CASSLDRPDNSPLHF. The CDR3 bases are TGTGCCAGCAGTTTGGACAGGCCCGATAATTCACCCCTCCACTTT.